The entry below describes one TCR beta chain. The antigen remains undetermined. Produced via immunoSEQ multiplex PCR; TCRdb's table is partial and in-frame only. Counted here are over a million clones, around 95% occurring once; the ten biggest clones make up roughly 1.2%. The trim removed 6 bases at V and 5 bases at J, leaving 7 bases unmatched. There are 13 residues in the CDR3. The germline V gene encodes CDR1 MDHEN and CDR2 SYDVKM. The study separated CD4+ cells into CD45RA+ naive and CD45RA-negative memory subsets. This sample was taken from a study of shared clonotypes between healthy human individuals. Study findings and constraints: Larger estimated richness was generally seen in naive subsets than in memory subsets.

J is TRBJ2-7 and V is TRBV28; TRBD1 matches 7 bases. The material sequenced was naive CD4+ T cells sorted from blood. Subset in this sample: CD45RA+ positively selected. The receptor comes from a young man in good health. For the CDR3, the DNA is TGTGCCAGCAGAGGGACAGCGTATAACGAGCAGTACTTC. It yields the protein CASRGTAYNEQYF.